Listed here are 8 T cell receptor beta chains from one sample, sequenced in a study of control samples from healthy donors and cancer patients. The data were produced by immunoSEQ multiplex PCR, yet TCRdb's version contains in-frame clones alone and is incomplete. The table includes around 130,000 clones, 80% to 95% detected once. The material sequenced was blood. These receptor sequences come from a man aged 18 to 35 in good health.

In nucleotides, the CDR3 is TGTGCCATCAGTGAGTCTGGGCAGGGGATCACTGAAGCTTTCTTT. Its translation: CAISESGQGITEAFF. V usage is TRBV10-3 and J usage is TRBJ1-1, with D tentatively TRBD1 (6 bases). The germline V gene has CDR1 ENHRY and CDR2 SYGVKD. The V gene lost 0 bases and the J gene lost 4 bases, with 12 bases spanning the gap. CDR3 length: 15 residues.

This chain uses TRBV4-1 with TRBJ1-1; the D is unclear. The CDR3 extends over 15 amino acids. Germline CDR1 reads MGHRA; CDR2 reads YSYEKL. V was clipped by 1 base and J by 4 bases, with 13 bases between them. The CDR3: CASSQGSGSGTEAFF. The CDR3 region has the DNA TGCGCCAGCAGCCAAGGGTCTGGGTCCGGCACTGAAGCTTTCTTT.

This chain joins TRBV5-1 and TRBJ1-3, with a weak D call TRBD1 (5 bases). Germline V gene sequence: CDR1 SGHRS, CDR2 YFSETQ. This CDR3 has 15 residues. V lost 4 bases, J lost 0 bases, and 11 bases lay in between. The CDR3 reads CASSEGQPSGNTIYF. CDR3 nucleotide sequence: TGCGCCAGCAGCGAGGGGCAGCCCTCTGGAAACACCATATATTTT.

The rearrangement joins TRBV2 to TRBJ1-5; weak D call: TRBD1 (5 bases). Germline loops: CDR1 SNHLY, CDR2 FYNNEI. The V gene lost 4 bases and the J gene lost 6 bases, with 13 bases spanning the gap. The CDR3 is made up of 14 amino acids. Here the CDR3 reads CASSGGQGVQPQHF. CDR3 bases: TGTGCCAGCAGTGGCGGGCAGGGTGTTCAGCCCCAGCATTTT.

The chain is built from TRBV12-5 and TRBJ1-2; 12 bases align to TRBD1. V gave up 4 bases and J gave up 4 bases; unmatched junction bases: 10. Germline CDR1 reads LGHNT; CDR2 reads FRNRAP. This CDR3 is 17 amino acids long. CDR3 sequence (DNA): TGTGCTAGTGGTTCAGCCGGGACAGGGGGCGGCGGCTATGGCTACACCTTC. It is translated as CASGSAGTGGGGYGYTF.

The J gene is TRBJ2-5, the V gene TRBV18; 10 bases are a match to TRBD1. The CDR3 consists of 14 residues. The V and J ends lost 3 bases and 3 bases, in that order; junction bases with no gene match: 1. Germline lookup yields CDR1 KGHSH and CDR2 LQKENI. CDR3 residues: CASSPGTGEETQYF. The DNA of the CDR3 is TGTGCCAGCTCACCTGGGACAGGGGAAGAGACCCAGTACTTC.

The rearrangement uses TRBV11-3 and TRBJ1-4, with no clear D. The V gene lost 3 bases and the J gene lost 0 bases, with 5 bases spanning the gap. CDR1 and CDR2 (germline): SGHNT, YENEEA. The length of the CDR3 is 14 residues. CDR3 region: CASSLGATNEKLFF. The CDR3, as DNA: TGTGCCAGCAGCTTGGGTGCAACTAATGAAAAACTGTTTTTT.

The V gene is TRBV11-2, the J gene TRBJ2-5, with a tentative D call TRBD2 (6 bases). The CDR3 consists of 13 residues. The germline gives CDR1 SGHAT, CDR2 FQNNGV. Trimming stripped 3 bases from V and 3 bases from J, with 8 bases between. CDR3 loop: CASSFGGEETQYF. The CDR3 nucleotides read TGTGCCAGCAGCTTCGGCGGGGAAGAGACCCAGTACTTC.